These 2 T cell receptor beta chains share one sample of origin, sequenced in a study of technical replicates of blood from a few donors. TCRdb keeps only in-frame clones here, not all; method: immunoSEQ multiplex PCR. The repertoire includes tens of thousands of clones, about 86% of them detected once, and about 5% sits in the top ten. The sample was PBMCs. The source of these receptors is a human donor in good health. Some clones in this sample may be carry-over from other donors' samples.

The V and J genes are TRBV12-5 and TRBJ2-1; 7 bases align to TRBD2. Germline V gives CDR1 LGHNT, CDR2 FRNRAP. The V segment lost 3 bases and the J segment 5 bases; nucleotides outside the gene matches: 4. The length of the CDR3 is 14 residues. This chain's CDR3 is CASGFPSGDNEQFF. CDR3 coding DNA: TGTGCTAGTGGTTTTCCTAGCGGCGACAATGAGCAGTTCTTC.

The CDR3 sequence: CASSLGPDGQLDQPQHF. CDR3 nucleotide sequence: TGTGCCAGCAGCTTAGGTCCGGATGGACAGCTCGATCAGCCCCAGCATTTT. The J gene is TRBJ1-5, the V gene TRBV11-3; tentatively, D is TRBD1 (6 bases). V gave up 1 base and J gave up 5 bases, with 18 bases separating them. The CDR3 runs to 17 residues. Germline CDR1 reads SGHNT; CDR2 reads YENEEA.